This T cell receptor (beta chain) stems from a study of T cell responses to AZD1222 COVID-19 vaccine. Findings and limits, study-wide: Donors, mostly white British, included more females; clonal diversity was possibly underestimated. Repertoires were sampled only after the peak T cell response. Baseline serostatus was positive in only six AZD1222 recipients.

With 7 bases removed from V and 4 bases from J, the gap between germline ends came to 11 bases. Looked up from germline, CDR1 is DFQATT and CDR2 is SNEGSKA (reference sequence). The length of the CDR3 is 11 residues. On this clone itself: The antigen is not known.

Generated by immunoSEQ multiplex PCR, the TCRdb table keeps only in-frame clones and is missing some. The profile covers about 120,000 clones, with approximately 86% appearing a single time and roughly 2.6% taken by the ten largest. The specimen comprised peripheral blood, sampled on day 0 of AZD1222 vaccination. The sequence came from an adult in good health. The chain couples TRBV20-1 to TRBJ2-7; D unresolved. The CDR3 DNA follows: TGCAGTGTCAGGTTAGTTTACGAGCAGTACTTC. Translated, it gives CSVRLVYEQYF.